Listed here are 27 T cell receptor beta chains from one sample, sequenced in a study of blood T cell repertoires in COVID-19. Data came from immunoSEQ multiplex PCR; TCRdb stores just in-frame clones and leaves some out. The sample lists approximately 130,000 clones; approximately 90% were seen once. Sequenced sample: peripheral blood. These receptors were collected from a woman between 50 and 59 years old with acute or convalescent COVID-19.

This rearrangement joins TRBV6-6 to TRBJ1-1; no definite D call. Germline V gene sequence: CDR1 MNHNY, CDR2 SVGAGI (reference sequence). V lost 0 bases to trimming and J lost 12 bases, with 17 bases between them. This CDR3 has 14 amino acids. CDR3 protein: CASSYSNRGGATFF. Written as DNA, the CDR3 is TGTGCCAGCAGTTACTCCAACCGGGGTGGTGCGACTTTCTTT.

V is TRBV9 and J is TRBJ2-7; 13 bases map to TRBD2. The CDR3 length is 16 residues. After removal of 3 bases from V and 3 bases from J, the junction contained 6 bases not matched to a gene. Germline V CDR1 and CDR2: SGDLS, YYNGEE. CDR3 residues: CASSAGTSGTFYEQYF. CDR3 nucleotides: TGTGCCAGCAGCGCCGGGACTAGCGGGACCTTCTACGAGCAGTACTTC.

Concerning this clone itself: The junction differs from germline at one of its ends, possibly a read error. The chain combines TRBV23-1 with TRBJ1-1, with D tentatively TRBD1 (5 bases). TRBV23-1 is filed as an ORF, its function uncertain. CDR3 length: 14 residues. DNA of the CDR3: TGCGCCAGCAGTCAATCGGAGGGGCACACTGAAGCTTTTTTT. Amino acid sequence: CASSQSEGHTEAFF.

This clone was observed a single time. V gene TRBV5-1 combines with J gene TRBJ1-1; D not certain. The CDR3 consists of 14 residues. V was clipped by 4 bases and J by 0 bases, with 10 bases between them. Germline lookup yields CDR1 SGHRS and CDR2 YFSETQ. CDR3 coding DNA: TGCGCCAGCAGCGCGGAGACTGTGAACACTGAAGCTTTCTTT. It translates to CASSAETVNTEAFF.

The V gene is TRBV6-5, the J gene TRBJ2-4, with D perhaps matching TRBD1 (6 bases). This CDR3 region has 12 residues. The V gene's germline CDR1 is MNHEY and CDR2 SVGAGI. Trimming removed 6 bases from V and 6 bases from J, with 9 bases in between. The CDR3 nucleotides are TGTGCCAGCAGGTCCAGGGGAAACATTCAGTACTTC. Translating gives CASRSRGNIQYF.

This chain uses TRBV19 with TRBJ2-7, with D perhaps TRBD1 (6 bases). CDR1 and CDR2 from the germline V gene are LNHDA and SQIVND (reference sequence). V gave up 3 bases and J gave up 1 base, with 10 bases separating them. The CDR3 is made up of 14 amino acids. The CDR3 coding sequence is TGTGCCAGTAGTATCTGGGACACTTCCTACGAGCAGTACTTC. Translation gives CASSIWDTSYEQYF.

The V call is TRBV5-4, the J call TRBJ1-2, with D tentatively TRBD1 (6 bases). The CDR3 runs to 14 residues. The germline CDR1 and CDR2 sequences are SGHNT and YYREEE (reference sequence). Trimming stripped 0 bases from V and 3 bases from J, with 9 bases between. The CDR3 here is CASSLEGGYYGYTF. Here the CDR3 DNA reads TGTGCCAGCAGCTTGGAAGGGGGTTACTATGGCTACACCTTC.

V is TRBV11-2 and J is TRBJ2-7, with 7 bases identical to TRBD1. The germline CDR1 and CDR2 sequences are SGHAT and FQNNGV. The trim removed 1 base at V and 1 base at J, leaving 1 base unmatched. The CDR3 has 14 amino acids. In DNA, the CDR3 is TGTGCCAGCAGCTTAGCGGGACAGTCCTACGAGCAGTACTTC. Encoded protein: CASSLAGQSYEQYF.

This chain connects TRBV18 to TRBJ2-5; unclear D gene. Germline CDR1 and CDR2: KGHSH and LQKENI. Deletions cut 3 bases from V and 0 bases from J, with 11 bases between. CDR3 size: 15 residues. The CDR3 DNA follows: TGTGCCAGCTCACCCCCAACAGTGTACCAAGAGACCCAGTACTTC. It specifies CASSPPTVYQETQYF.

The CDR3 DNA reads as TGTGCCAGCACCCCTCGGGGGAGCACTGAAGCTTTCTTT. Translating it yields CASTPRGSTEAFF. This chain connects TRBV6-5 to TRBJ1-1; D is perhaps TRBD1 (5 bases). The CDR3 is 13 residues long. The germline V gene encodes CDR1 MNHEY and CDR2 SVGAGI. Trimming stripped 7 bases from V and 4 bases from J, with 13 bases between.

The chain recombines TRBV9 with TRBJ2-1; D might be TRBD1 (6 bases). Deletions cut 3 bases from V and 1 base from J, with 11 bases between. The length of the CDR3 is 15 residues. Germline V gene sequence: CDR1 SGDLS, CDR2 YYNGEE. The CDR3 nucleotides are TGTGCCAGCAGCGCCACGGGACAATCCTACAATGAGCAGTTCTTC. As protein: CASSATGQSYNEQFF.

The rearrangement links TRBV27 to TRBJ2-3; 9 bases agree with TRBD2. The V segment lost 0 bases and the J segment 4 bases; nucleotides outside the gene matches: 14. The CDR3 runs 19 residues. Germline values: CDR1 MNHEY, CDR2 SMNVEV (reference sequence). The CDR3 loop is CASSLSSFPGLANADTQYF. The CDR3, as DNA: TGTGCCAGCAGTTTATCTTCCTTTCCGGGACTAGCAAACGCAGATACGCAGTATTTT.

This rearrangement joins TRBV30 to TRBJ2-3; TRBD2 matches at 7 bases. This CDR3 region has 16 residues. V shed 2 bases, J shed 2 bases, and the junction held 10 bases outside the gene matches. Per germline, CDR1 GTSNPN and CDR2 SVGIG (reference sequence). The CDR3 spells CAWSWASGYSTDTQYF. The CDR3 nucleotides read TGTGCCTGGAGTTGGGCTAGCGGCTATTCCACAGATACGCAGTATTTT.

V and J are TRBV19 and TRBJ1-2; TRBD1 matches at 9 bases. V shed 6 bases, J shed 8 bases, and the junction held 13 bases outside the gene matches. The CDR3 is 15 residues long. From germline, CDR1 is LNHDA and CDR2 SQIVND (reference sequence). In DNA, the CDR3 is TGTGCCAGTAGATTATCCGGGACAGGGTCTTACGGCTACACCTTC. Translated: CASRLSGTGSYGYTF.

This clone was picked up a small number of times. This same CDR3 is encoded by further DNA sequences in the sample. The chain combines TRBV2 with TRBJ1-5; D not resolved. The length of the CDR3 is 14 residues. V lost 4 bases, J lost 0 bases, and 7 bases lay in between. The germline gives CDR1 SNHLY, CDR2 FYNNEI. The CDR3 protein is CASSVQYSNQPQHF. The CDR3 coding sequence is TGTGCCAGCAGTGTACAGTATAGCAATCAGCCCCAGCATTTT.

The V and J genes are TRBV5-4 and TRBJ1-4; 7 nucleotides line up with TRBD1. Unmatched junction bases numbered 2, after V lost 0 bases and J lost 6 bases. This CDR3 spans 14 amino acids. The germline V gene encodes CDR1 SGHNT and CDR2 YYREEE (reference sequence). The CDR3 here is CASSLATGDEKLFF. The DNA of the CDR3 is TGTGCCAGCAGCTTGGCTACAGGGGATGAAAAACTGTTTTTT.

This chain joins TRBV7-9 and TRBJ2-7; TRBD1 might be the D (6 bases). CDR1 is SEHNR and CDR2 is FQNEAQ in the germline V gene (reference sequence). CDR3 length: 14 residues. V lost 2 bases to trimming and J lost 4 bases, with 12 bases between them. CDR3 loop: CASSLLQGNYEQYF. The CDR3 DNA reads TGTGCCAGCAGCTTATTACAGGGTAATTACGAGCAGTACTTC.

This chain connects TRBV10-1 to TRBJ2-3; no firm D call. This CDR3 region has 13 residues. The V and J ends lost 8 bases and 2 bases respectively, with 11 bases between them. Germline V gene sequence: CDR1 WNHNN, CDR2 SYGVQD (reference sequence). The CDR3 here is CASSDSYTDTQYF. CDR3 DNA: TGCGCCAGCTCCGACTCCTACACAGATACGCAGTATTTT.

This chain connects TRBV7-3 to TRBJ1-1, with a tentative D call TRBD1 (6 bases). Looked up from germline, CDR1 is SGHTA and CDR2 is FQGTGA. The ends were cut back, 4 bases at V and 2 bases at J, with 14 bases in the middle. The CDR3 contains 15 residues. CDR3 sequence: CASSSPGQENTEAFF. CDR3 in DNA: TGTGCCAGCAGCTCCCCGGGACAAGAAAACACTGAAGCTTTCTTT.

The chain has TRBV19 and TRBJ2-1; 8 nucleotides match TRBD1. After removal of 4 bases from V and 4 bases from J, the junction contained 6 bases not matched to a gene. Germline V gives CDR1 LNHDA, CDR2 SQIVND (reference sequence). The CDR3 extends over 15 amino acids. The CDR3 nucleotides are TGTGCCAGTAGTAGGGACAGGAGTCCTTACAATGAGCAGTTCTTC. Translation gives CASSRDRSPYNEQFF.

This chain uses TRBV7-8 with TRBJ2-5; weak D call: TRBD1 (5 bases). The germline V gene encodes CDR1 SGHVS and CDR2 FQNEAQ. The CDR3 spans 13 residues. The V end was cut by 1 base, the J end by 2 bases, with 5 bases between. In DNA form, the CDR3 reads TGTGCCAGCAGCTTAGAGGGGCAAGAGACCCAGTACTTC. It translates to CASSLEGQETQYF.

The CDR3 loop is CASSLGGGREAFF. The CDR3 region has the DNA TGTGCCAGCAGCTTAGGTGGGGGCAGGGAAGCTTTCTTT. The V call is TRBV11-3, the J call TRBJ1-1, with D possibly being TRBD1 (6 bases). Trimming took 1 base from V and 8 from J, leaving 11 bases between them. CDR3 size: 13 residues. The V gene's germline CDR1 is SGHNT and CDR2 YENEEA.

This clone showed up just once. Here the CDR3 reads CAWRDAQGAIGYEQYF. The CDR3 region has the DNA TGTGCCTGGAGAGACGCTCAGGGGGCGATTGGCTACGAGCAGTACTTC. V usage is TRBV30 and J usage is TRBJ2-7; 8 nucleotides match TRBD1. V was pared by 3 bases and J by 3 bases, with 13 bases of the junction left unmatched. The length of the CDR3 is 16 residues. Germline loops: CDR1 GTSNPN, CDR2 SVGIG (reference sequence).

The chain couples TRBV1 to TRBJ2-1; the D segment call TRBD2 is taken from the table without a DNA check. TRBV1 is a pseudogene segment. This CDR3 is built from 17 residues. CDR3 nucleotide sequence: TGCACCAGCAGCCACCCGTCCGGCCTAGCGCTGTACAATGAGCAGTTCTTC. It specifies CTSSHPSGLALYNEQFF.

The chain joins TRBV3-1 (or the pseudogene TRBV3-2) to TRBJ1-3, with a weak D call TRBD1 (5 bases). CDR3 size: 17 residues. Germline V gives CDR1 LGHDT, CDR2 YNNKEL (reference sequence). The germline V and J ends were trimmed by 0 bases and 0 bases, with 12 bases remaining between them. The CDR3 reads CASSQEGGRVSGNTIYF. CDR3 in DNA: TGTGCCAGCAGCCAAGAGGGGGGGAGAGTCTCTGGAAACACCATATATTTT.

This chain uses TRBV11-2 with TRBJ2-3; 12 bases align to TRBD2. V gave up 5 bases and J gave up 6 bases; unmatched junction bases: 9. Per the germline V gene, CDR1 is SGHAT and CDR2 is FQNNGV. The CDR3 has 16 residues. The CDR3 is CASSIRLAGVTDTQYF. CDR3 DNA sequence: TGTGCCAGCAGCATCCGACTAGCGGGAGTTACGGATACGCAGTATTTT.

This clone was found a few times. V usage is TRBV14 and J usage is TRBJ1-4, with a possible D match to TRBD1 (6 bases). This CDR3 has 16 amino acids. Per germline, CDR1 SGHDN and CDR2 FVKESK. V was cut by 4 bases and J by 4 bases, with 16 bases left in between. The CDR3 nucleotides are TGTGCCAGCAGCCCGATACAGGGACGGGATAATGAAAAACTGTTTTTT. As protein: CASSPIQGRDNEKLFF.